This TCR beta chain appears in the sequencing data of a study of CD8 T cells in Susac syndrome. This CDR3 spans 14 amino acids. V was trimmed by 8 bases and J by 11 bases, leaving 24 bases between them. Germline V gene data show CDR1 as MDHEN and CDR2 as SYDVKM. Reverse transcription of about 0.45 to 1 ug RNA was carried out with random hexamers. Across 54 Vbeta and 13 Jbeta, TCR beta CDR3 was amplified with immunoSEQ multiplex PCR. TCRdb reprocessed the immunoSEQ multiplex PCR reads via MiXCR and lists one record per CDR3 protein. This sample has roughly 130,000 distinct CDR3 sequences, with roughly 96% found just once. Negative isolation was applied to CD8+ and CD4+ T cells, and FACS enrichment was applied to TEMRA cells.

Sequencing was performed on CD4+ T cells from PBMCs. The V gene is TRBV28, the J gene TRBJ1-1, with D perhaps matching TRBD1 (5 bases). The sequence derives from a human donor with multiple sclerosis. CDR3 sequence (DNA): TGTGCCAGCGAAATGTCCAGGGTGGACCCTCCGGCTTTCTTT. It yields the protein CASEMSRVDPPAFF. Based on the CDR3 plus reference TRBV28 and TRBJ1-1, the full variable domain is DVKVTQSSRYLVKRTGEKVFLECVQDMDHENMFWYRQDPGLGLRLIYFSYDVKMKEKGDIPEGYSVSREKKERFSLILESASTNQTSMYLCASEMSRVDPPAFFGQGTRLTVV.